This TCR beta chain was profiled in a study of early T cells in non-severe SARS-CoV-2 infection. Across the study: Unsorted whole-blood RNA was sequenced in bulk, leaving chains unpaired.

This clonotype was seen a handful of times. Its target is unknown. Individual cDNA molecules were tagged with unique molecular identifiers. TCRdb itself ran the 5' RACE reads through MiXCR, one entry per CDR3 protein. The sample contains tens of thousands of distinct CDR3 sequences, roughly 15% of which appear only once. The length of the CDR3 is 13 residues. J was trimmed by 5 bases and V by 3 bases; bases with no gene match: 0. The germline gives CDR1 MDHEN, CDR2 SYDVKM. Study outcomes and limitations: The study's VDJdb matching favored anti-spike CD8 responses and missed private and CD4 specificities.

This clonotype was sampled from an adult who was a healthcare worker with PCR-confirmed SARS-CoV-2 infection or an uninfected control (not recorded which). Sequenced material: whole blood. This chain joins TRBV28 and TRBJ1-5; 8 bases match TRBD1. CDR3 coding DNA: TGTGCCAGCAGTTTGACAGGGGATCAGCCCCAGCATTTT. Its translation is CASSLTGDQPQHF.